This is a list of T cell receptor beta chains from one sample in a study of T cell responses to AZD1222 COVID-19 vaccine. Libraries were prepared by immunoSEQ multiplex PCR; TCRdb keeps only in-frame clonotypes and omits some of them. The sample lists approximately 210,000 clones, around 94% occurring once. The sequenced sample was peripheral blood, obtained 28 days after the second dose of the MenACWY control vaccine. The receptors shown here come from an adult who received the MenACWY meningococcal vaccine as a control. CDR3s include the opening cysteine and the closing phenylalanine or tryptophan. Each record gives: D gene, J gene, clone size, V gene, CDR3 DNA, CDR3 protein. A D gene is named only where the DNA matches it firmly. Clone size is stated in some rows and not others, as once, few, many or a class when expanded.

>TRBD2|TRBJ2-5|NA|TRBV4-3
TGCGCCAGCAGCCAAGATCGGACTAGCGGGGGGGGGACCCAGTACTTC
CASSQDRTSGGGTQYF
>NA|TRBJ1-4|NA|TRBV28
TGTGCCAGCAGTTTTCCGCCCGCGCGGGGTGAAAAACTGTTTTTT
CASSFPPARGEKLFF
>NA|TRBJ1-2|once|TRBV19
TGTGCCAGTAGTATAAGGGGGAGGAGCGGCTACACCTTC
CASSIRGRSGYTF
>NA|TRBJ1-1|NA|TRBV4-2
TGTGCCAGCAGCCAAGATTGGCTGAACACTGAAGCTTTCTTT
CASSQDWLNTEAFF
>NA|TRBJ2-7|once|TRBV9
TGTGCCAGCAGCGTAGGATGGGGAGCGTCCTCAAGCTCCTACGAGCAGTACTTC
CASSVGWGASSSSYEQYF
>TRBD1|TRBJ2-7|NA|TRBV13
TGTGCCAGCAGCTTGGGACAGGGGAATCGATACGAGCAGTACTTC
CASSLGQGNRYEQYF
>TRBD1|TRBJ1-5|NA|TRBV5-5
TGTGCCAGCAGCTCCACAGGGGGGAGCAATCAGCCCCAGCATTTT
CASSSTGGSNQPQHF
>NA|TRBJ2-7|NA|TRBV12-3/TRBV12-4
TGTGCCAGCAGTCTTCAAGTGGGCTACGAGCAGTACTTC
CASSLQVGYEQYF
>NA|TRBJ1-1|many|TRBV4-2
TGTGCCAGCAGCCCCCGGCACCGGGCCCCGGGTGAAGCTTTCTTT
CASSPRHRAPGEAFF
>NA|TRBJ2-7|NA|TRBV9
TGTGCCAGCAGCGTAGGCGCAGGGGCGACCTACGAGCAGTACTTC
CASSVGAGATYEQYF
>TRBD2|TRBJ2-3|NA|TRBV7-2
TGTGCCAGCAGCCCAATTAGCGGGAGCACAGATACGCAGTATTTT
CASSPISGSTDTQYF
>NA|TRBJ2-2|NA|TRBV7-3
TGTGCCAGCAGCTTATCCCTGTCGAACACCGGGGAGCTGTTTTTT
CASSLSLSNTGELFF
>NA|TRBJ2-7|NA|TRBV11-3
TGTGCCAGCAGCTTAGGGGACGGTGACTACGAGCAGTACTTC
CASSLGDGDYEQYF
>NA|TRBJ1-2|NA|TRBV7-9
TGTGCCAGCAGCCGGGACGGTAACTATGGCTACACCTTC
CASSRDGNYGYTF
>TRBD1|TRBJ1-1|NA|TRBV5-6
TGTGCCAGCAGCCGATCGGACAGGGCTGGTGAAGCTTTCTTT
CASSRSDRAGEAFF
>TRBD2|TRBJ2-7|NA|TRBV10-3
TGTGCCATCAGTGAGTCGTCTAGCGGGAGGGACGAGCAGTACTTC
CAISESSSGRDEQYF
>TRBD1|TRBJ2-1|NA|TRBV28
TGTGCCAGCAGTCTTCGACAGGGGGCGTCCTACAATGAGCAGTTCTTC
CASSLRQGASYNEQFF
>NA|TRBJ2-3|NA|TRBV7-8
TGTGCCAGCAGCATAGCCCTCACGACCACAGATACGCAGTATTTT
CASSIALTTTDTQYF
>NA|TRBJ1-6|NA|TRBV12-3/TRBV12-4
TGTGCCAGCAGTTTACAGGCCAGCTCACCCCTCCACTTT
CASSLQASSPLHF
>NA|TRBJ1-1|few|TRBV29-1
TGCAGCTCACAGCAGGGGGAAGCTTTCTTT
CSSQQGEAFF
>TRBD1|TRBJ1-2|NA|TRBV12-3/TRBV12-4
TGTGCCAGCAGGGGACAGGGAGGGGGCTACACCTTC
CASRGQGGGYTF
>NA|TRBJ2-7|few|TRBV2
TGTGCCAGCAGTGAAGTTAGGGTTCTGTCTGAGCAGTACTTC
CASSEVRVLSEQYF
>TRBD1|TRBJ1-3|NA|TRBV5-1
TGCGCCAGCAGCGGTCAACAGGGGCCTGGAAACACCATATATTTT
CASSGQQGPGNTIYF
>NA|TRBJ2-7|NA|TRBV10-3
TGTGCCATCAGTGATAAGGGGGGCAGGAACGAGCAGTACTTC
CAISDKGGRNEQYF
>NA|TRBJ2-5|NA|TRBV2
TGTGCCAGTCCGGATTGGGGAGAGACCCAGTACTTC
CASPDWGETQYF
>TRBD1|TRBJ1-6|NA|TRBV6-6
TGTGCCAGCAACATTCAGACAGGGGCAGGATATTCACCCCTCCACTTT
CASNIQTGAGYSPLHF
>TRBD1|TRBJ2-7|NA|TRBV27
TGTGCCAGCAGTGTGGGACAGGGACCCTACGAGCAGTACTTC
CASSVGQGPYEQYF
>NA|TRBJ2-2|NA|TRBV6-2/TRBV6-3
TGTGCCAGCAGCTTTTTAGTAGACGGGGAGCTGTTTTTT
CASSFLVDGELFF
>NA|TRBJ2-3|once|TRBV28
TGTGCCAGCAGTGGAGGCGGGAGCACAGATACGCAGTATTTT
CASSGGGSTDTQYF
>TRBD2|TRBJ2-7|NA|TRBV11-2
TGTGCCAGCAGCTTGACTAGCGGGAGCGGCGAGCAGTACTTC
CASSLTSGSGEQYF
>NA|TRBJ2-3|NA|TRBV7-3
TGTGCCAGCAGCTTATTCACGCCCTCGCAGATACCCTTAGATACGCAGTATTTT
CASSLFTPSQIPLDTQYF
>TRBD1|TRBJ2-7|NA|TRBV3-1/TRBV3-2
TGTGCCAGCAGCCCCCGGGACAGATACGAGCAGTACTTC
CASSPRDRYEQYF
>TRBD2|TRBJ2-3|once|TRBV6-5
TGTGCCAGCAGTTCTGTGACTAGCGGGAGTGGAGATACGCAGTATTTT
CASSSVTSGSGDTQYF
>NA|TRBJ1-1|NA|TRBV30
TGTGCCTGGAGTAGTTGGGGGGGCACAGATAACACTGAAGCTTTCTTT
CAWSSWGGTDNTEAFF
>TRBD1|TRBJ1-3|NA|TRBV6-1
TGTGCCAGCAGTGAAGCAGGACAGGGATTATCCGGAAACACCATATATTTT
CASSEAGQGLSGNTIYF
>NA|TRBJ2-7|NA|TRBV6-5
TGTGCCAGCAGTTACTCGGTGACCACCTACGAGCAGTACTTC
CASSYSVTTYEQYF
>NA|TRBJ1-2|NA|TRBV5-4
TGTGCCAGCAGCCCAGAGAACTATGGCTACACCTTC
CASSPENYGYTF
>NA|TRBJ1-1|NA|TRBV6-5
TGTGCCAGCAGTTTGGGAGTTTTCACTGAAGCTTTCTTT
CASSLGVFTEAFF
>NA|TRBJ1-6|NA|TRBV9
TGTGCCAGCAGCGTAGTCCCCGATAATTCACCCCTCCACTTT
CASSVVPDNSPLHF
>NA|TRBJ1-3|NA|TRBV28
TGTGCCAGCGGCCCTGGAGGGGCTTCTGGAAACACCATATATTTT
CASGPGGASGNTIYF
>TRBD1|TRBJ1-1|NA|TRBV10-3
TGTGCCATCCCGGGACAGGGGACAACTGAAGCTTTCTTT
CAIPGQGTTEAFF
>TRBD2|TRBJ2-1|NA|TRBV11-2
TGTGCCAGCAGCTCCCTAGCGGGAGGTGCCTACAATGAGCAGTTCTTC
CASSSLAGGAYNEQFF
>NA|TRBJ1-4|NA|TRBV21-1
TGTGCCAGCAGCCCGCGCCTGGTGGATCAGGAAAATGAAAAACTGTTTTTT
CASSPRLVDQENEKLFF
>TRBD2|TRBJ2-3|NA|TRBV24-1
TGTGCCACCAGTGATTTGACTAGCGGGAGAACAGATACGCAGTATTTT
CATSDLTSGRTDTQYF
>NA|TRBJ2-2|NA|TRBV28
TGTGCCAGCTACAGGGAGGCCGGGGAGCTGTTTTTT
CASYREAGELFF
>NA|TRBJ2-5|NA|TRBV5-6
TGTGCCAGCAGCCGCCGCGGCTCATACCAAGAGACCCAGTACTTC
CASSRRGSYQETQYF
>NA|TRBJ2-7|once|TRBV5-6
TGTGCCAGCAGCTTTGTGGCGGGGAGTTCCTACGAGCAGTACTTC
CASSFVAGSSYEQYF
>NA|TRBJ2-3|NA|TRBV2
TGTGCCAGCAGTGAACTAGCGTTCGATAGCACAGATACGCAGTATTTT
CASSELAFDSTDTQYF
>TRBD1|TRBJ2-2|NA|TRBV5-1
TGCGCCAGCAGCTTGACAGGGGTCGGGGAGCTGTTTTTT
CASSLTGVGELFF
>TRBD1|TRBJ1-2|few|TRBV5-1
TGCGCCAGCAGCTTGGACGGGACAGCCGTCGCTAACTATGGCTACACCTTC
CASSLDGTAVANYGYTF
>NA|TRBJ2-3|NA|TRBV7-3
TGTGCCAGCAGCTTAGGGTTCGGGGATACGCAGTATTTT
CASSLGFGDTQYF
>NA|TRBJ2-1|NA|TRBV5-1
TGCGCCAGCAGCCTGGACAGCCCCAATGAGCAGTTCTTC
CASSLDSPNEQFF
>TRBD1|TRBJ1-5|NA|TRBV12-3/TRBV12-4
TGTGCCAGCAGCGGACAGGGAGATCAGCCCCAGCATTTT
CASSGQGDQPQHF
>NA|TRBJ1-1|once|TRBV19
TGTGCCAGTAGTATACCGCAGAAAAGGAACACTGAAGCTTTCTTT
CASSIPQKRNTEAFF
>NA|TRBJ1-6|NA|TRBV6-2/TRBV6-3
TGTGCCAGCAGTTACTCTACGGGGGACCCTCATTCACCCCTCCACTTT
CASSYSTGDPHSPLHF
>NA|TRBJ1-1|NA|TRBV28
TGTGCCAGCAGGTACAACACAGGGAGGGACACTGAAGCTTTCTTT
CASRYNTGRDTEAFF